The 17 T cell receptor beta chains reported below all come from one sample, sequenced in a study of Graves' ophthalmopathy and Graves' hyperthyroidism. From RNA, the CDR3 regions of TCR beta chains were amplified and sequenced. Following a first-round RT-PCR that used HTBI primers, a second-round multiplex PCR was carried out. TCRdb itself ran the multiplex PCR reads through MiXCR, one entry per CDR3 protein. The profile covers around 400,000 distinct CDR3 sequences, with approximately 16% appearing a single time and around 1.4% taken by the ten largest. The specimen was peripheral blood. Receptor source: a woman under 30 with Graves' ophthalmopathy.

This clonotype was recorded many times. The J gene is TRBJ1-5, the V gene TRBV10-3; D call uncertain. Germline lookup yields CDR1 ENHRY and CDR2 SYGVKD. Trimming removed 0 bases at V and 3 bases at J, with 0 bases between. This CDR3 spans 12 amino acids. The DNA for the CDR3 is TGTGCCATCAGTGAGTCCAATCAGCCCCAGCATTTT. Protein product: CAISESNQPQHF.

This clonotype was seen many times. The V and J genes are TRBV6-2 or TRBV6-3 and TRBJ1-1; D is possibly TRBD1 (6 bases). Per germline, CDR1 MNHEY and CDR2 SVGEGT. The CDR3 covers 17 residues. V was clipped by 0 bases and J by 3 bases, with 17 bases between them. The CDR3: CASSYSRLVWTDTEAFF. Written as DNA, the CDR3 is TGTGCCAGCAGTTACTCCAGGTTAGTGTGGACAGACACTGAAGCTTTCTTT.

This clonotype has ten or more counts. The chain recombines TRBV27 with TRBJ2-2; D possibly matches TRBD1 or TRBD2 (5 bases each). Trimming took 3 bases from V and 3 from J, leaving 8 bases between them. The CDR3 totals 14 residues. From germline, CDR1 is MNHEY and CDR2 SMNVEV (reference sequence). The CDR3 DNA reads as TGTGCCAGCAGTTTGGGGGTGGACACCGGGGAGCTGTTTTTT. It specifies CASSLGVDTGELFF.

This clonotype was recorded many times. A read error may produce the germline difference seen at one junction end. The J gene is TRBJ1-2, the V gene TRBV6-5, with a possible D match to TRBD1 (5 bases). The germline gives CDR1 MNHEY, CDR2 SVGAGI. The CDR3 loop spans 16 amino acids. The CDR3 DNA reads TGTGCCAACAGTTCTCCAGGGCAGGCTGGAAACTATGGCTACACCTTC. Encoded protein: CANSSPGQAGNYGYTF.

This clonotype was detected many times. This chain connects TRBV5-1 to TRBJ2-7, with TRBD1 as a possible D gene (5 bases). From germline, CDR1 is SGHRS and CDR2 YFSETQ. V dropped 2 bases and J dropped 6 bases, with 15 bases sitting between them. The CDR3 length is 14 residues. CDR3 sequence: CASSFGQRRGEQYF. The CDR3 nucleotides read TGCGCCAGCAGCTTTGGACAAAGAAGGGGCGAGCAGTACTTC.

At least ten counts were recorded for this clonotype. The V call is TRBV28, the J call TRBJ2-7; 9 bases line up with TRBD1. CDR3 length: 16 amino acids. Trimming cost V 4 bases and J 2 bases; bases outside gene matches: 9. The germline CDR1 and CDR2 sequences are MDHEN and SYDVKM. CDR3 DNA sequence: TGTGCCAGCAGTTGGTCCGGGACAGGGAGACCCTACGAGCAGTACTTC. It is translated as CASSWSGTGRPYEQYF.

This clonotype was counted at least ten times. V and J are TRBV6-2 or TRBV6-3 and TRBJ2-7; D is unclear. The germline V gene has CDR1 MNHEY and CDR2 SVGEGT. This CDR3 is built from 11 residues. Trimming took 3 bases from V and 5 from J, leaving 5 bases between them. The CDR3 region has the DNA TGTGCCAGCAGTTATTTCCACGAGCAGTACTTC. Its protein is CASSYFHEQYF.

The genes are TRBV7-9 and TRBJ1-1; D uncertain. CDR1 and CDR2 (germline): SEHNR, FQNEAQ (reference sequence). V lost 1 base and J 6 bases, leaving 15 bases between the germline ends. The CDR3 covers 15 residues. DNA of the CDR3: TGTGCCAGCAGCTTAGGGAGTATGTACCGGGCTGAAGCTTTCTTT. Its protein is CASSLGSMYRAEAFF.

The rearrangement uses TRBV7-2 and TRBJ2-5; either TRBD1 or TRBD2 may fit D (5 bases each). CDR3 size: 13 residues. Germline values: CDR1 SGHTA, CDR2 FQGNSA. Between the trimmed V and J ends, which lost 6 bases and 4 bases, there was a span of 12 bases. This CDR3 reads CASRPYGGETQYF. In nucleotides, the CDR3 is TGTGCCAGCAGACCATATGGGGGAGAGACCCAGTACTTC. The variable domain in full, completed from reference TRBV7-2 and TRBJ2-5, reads GAGVSQSPSNKVTEKGKDVELRCDPISGHTALYWYRQSLGQGLEFLIYFQGNSAPDKSGLPSDRFSAERTGGSVSTLTIQRTQQEDSAVYLCASRPYGGETQYFGPGTRLLVL.

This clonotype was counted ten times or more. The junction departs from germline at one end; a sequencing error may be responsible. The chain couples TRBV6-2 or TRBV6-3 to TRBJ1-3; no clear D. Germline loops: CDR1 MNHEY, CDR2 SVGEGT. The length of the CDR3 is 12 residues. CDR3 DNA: TGTGCCAGCAATTACAATGGAAACACCATATATTTT. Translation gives CASNYNGNTIYF.

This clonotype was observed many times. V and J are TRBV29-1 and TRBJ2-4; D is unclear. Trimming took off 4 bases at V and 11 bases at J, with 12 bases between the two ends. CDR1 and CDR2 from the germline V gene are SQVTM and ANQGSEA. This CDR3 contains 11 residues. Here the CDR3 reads CSVVLVDLQYF. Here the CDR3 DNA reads TGCAGCGTTGTTTTAGTAGACCTTCAGTACTTC.

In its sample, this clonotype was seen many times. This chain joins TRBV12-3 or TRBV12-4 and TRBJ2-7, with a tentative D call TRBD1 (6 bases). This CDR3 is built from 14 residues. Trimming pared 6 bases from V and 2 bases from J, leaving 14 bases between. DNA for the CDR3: TGTGCCAGCAGGACCGGACAGCTCCCCTACGAGCAGTACTTC. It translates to CASRTGQLPYEQYF.

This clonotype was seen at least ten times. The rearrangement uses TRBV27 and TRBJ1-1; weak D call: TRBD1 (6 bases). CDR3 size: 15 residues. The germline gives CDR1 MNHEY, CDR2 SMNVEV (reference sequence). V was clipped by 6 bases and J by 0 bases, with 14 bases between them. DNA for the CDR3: TGTGCCAGCAGCTTCGAGGGGGGGCTGAACACTGAAGCTTTCTTT. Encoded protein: CASSFEGGLNTEAFF.

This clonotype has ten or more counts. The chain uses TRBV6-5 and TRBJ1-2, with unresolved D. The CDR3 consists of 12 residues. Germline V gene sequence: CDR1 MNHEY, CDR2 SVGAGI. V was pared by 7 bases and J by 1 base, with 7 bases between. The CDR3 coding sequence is TGTGCCAGCAACGCCCTTAACTATGGCTACACCTTC. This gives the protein CASNALNYGYTF.

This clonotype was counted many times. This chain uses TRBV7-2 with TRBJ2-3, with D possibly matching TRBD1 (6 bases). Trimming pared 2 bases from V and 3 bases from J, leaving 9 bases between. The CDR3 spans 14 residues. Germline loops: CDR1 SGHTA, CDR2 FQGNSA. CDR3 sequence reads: CASSLNQGTDTQYF. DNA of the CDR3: TGTGCCAGCAGCTTAAACCAGGGGACAGATACGCAGTATTTT.

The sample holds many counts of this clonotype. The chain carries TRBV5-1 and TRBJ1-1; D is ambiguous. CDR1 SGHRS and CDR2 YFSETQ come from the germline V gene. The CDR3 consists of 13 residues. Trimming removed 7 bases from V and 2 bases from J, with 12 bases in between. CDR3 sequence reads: CASQNPLNTEAFF. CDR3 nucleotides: TGCGCCAGCCAAAATCCCCTTAACACTGAAGCTTTCTTT.

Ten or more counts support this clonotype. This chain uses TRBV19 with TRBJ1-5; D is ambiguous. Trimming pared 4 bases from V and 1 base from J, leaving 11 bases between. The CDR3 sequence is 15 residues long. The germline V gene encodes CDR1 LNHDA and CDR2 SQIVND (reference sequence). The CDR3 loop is CASSRPVGSNQPQHF. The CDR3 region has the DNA TGTGCCAGTAGTAGGCCGGTGGGAAGCAATCAGCCCCAGCATTTT.